This is a list of T cell receptor beta chains from one sample in a study of beta chain features in type 1 diabetes. The protocol was immunoSEQ multiplex PCR, while the TCRdb copy is restricted to in-frame clones and leaves out a portion. The sample has 140,000 or so clones, roughly 10% seen once; the top ten hold 1.3%. Sequencing input: naive CD4+ T cells from blood. The receptors originated from a man aged 18-30 years in good health. CDR3s include the opening cysteine and the closing phenylalanine or tryptophan. D genes are given only for firm matches. Clone size, where shown, is once, few, many, or a class for clones that have expanded.

V,J,size,D,DNA,CDR3
TRBV6-6,TRBJ2-1,-,TRBD1,TGTGCCAGCAGTGGGACAGGGTCTGGTGAGCAGTTCTTC,CASSGTGSGEQFF
TRBV20-1,TRBJ2-5,-,-,TGCAGTGCACAGGGTCAAGAGACCCAGTACTTC,CSAQGQETQYF
TRBV7-9,TRBJ2-3,many,TRBD2,TGTGCCAGCAGCTTTAAGCGGGGGGACCAGCTTAGCACAGATACGCAGTATTTT,CASSFKRGDQLSTDTQYF
TRBV6-1,TRBJ1-6,-,-,TGTGCCAGCAGTGATTGGCAGGGTGATTCACCCCTCCACTTT,CASSDWQGDSPLHF
TRBV6-5,TRBJ2-1,-,-,TGTGCCAGCAGTCCCCGGGGGTATGAGCAGTTCTTC,CASSPRGYEQFF
TRBV5-1,TRBJ2-7,few,TRBD1,TGCGCCAGCAGCTCCTCGGGGGGACAGGGAAAGGACGAGCAGTACTTC,CASSSSGGQGKDEQYF
TRBV7-2,TRBJ2-1,few,TRBD1,TGTGCCAGCAGCTTATCGGGACAGGGTTACAATGAGCAGTTCTTC,CASSLSGQGYNEQFF
TRBV7-9,TRBJ2-1,many,-,TGTGCCAGCAGCATTCGACAGGCCTCCTACAATGAGCAGTTCTTC,CASSIRQASYNEQFF
TRBV5-4,TRBJ2-2,few,TRBD2,TGTGCCAGCAGCCCCACTAGCGGGGGGGCCGCCGGGGAGCTGTTTTTT,CASSPTSGGAAGELFF
TRBV7-8,TRBJ2-5,few,-,TGTGCCAGCAGCTCGCCAGGTTTTAACCCTGTGACCCAGTACTTC,CASSSPGFNPVTQYF
TRBV9,TRBJ2-3,few,TRBD2,TGTGCCAGCAGCGTAGATCCGTCGACCGGGGGGTACACAGATACGCAGTATTTT,CASSVDPSTGGYTDTQYF
TRBV6-5,TRBJ1-5,-,-,TGTGCCAGCAGTTCATCGGATCAGCCCCAGCATTTT,CASSSSDQPQHF
TRBV9,TRBJ2-1,-,TRBD1,TGTGCCAGCAGCGTAGGGGGAGGGGGGACAGGGGACAATGAGCAGTTCTTC,CASSVGGGGTGDNEQFF
TRBV7-2,TRBJ2-4,-,TRBD1,TGTGCCAGCAGTCGAAGCGGCAGGGGGAGAAACATTCAGTACTTC,CASSRSGRGRNIQYF
TRBV5-1,TRBJ2-5,few,TRBD1,TGCGCCAGCAGCTTGGGACCACAGGGGACCACACAAGAGACCCAGTACTTC,CASSLGPQGTTQETQYF
TRBV6-1,TRBJ2-4,-,-,TGTGCCAGCACAGGCCTAGCCAAAAACATTCAGTACTTC,CASTGLAKNIQYF
TRBV18,TRBJ2-7,many,-,TGTGCCAGCTCCCCTGACAGCTACGAGCAGTACTTC,CASSPDSYEQYF
TRBV19,TRBJ2-5,few,-,TGTGCCAGTAGTCCCACAGGGAGATGGGAGACCCAGTACTTC,CASSPTGRWETQYF
TRBV7-2,TRBJ1-2,-,TRBD1,TGTGCCAGCAGCTTCCTTGGACAGGGCCACTATGGCTACACCTTC,CASSFLGQGHYGYTF
TRBV27,TRBJ2-3,few,TRBD2,TGTGCCAGCAGTTTTCGGGCTGGTCGCGGGGGGGCAGGAGATACGCAGTATTTT,CASSFRAGRGGAGDTQYF
TRBV7-9,TRBJ1-2,-,TRBD1,TGTGCCAGCAGCTTTGGCACAGGGGCGCTCAACTATGGCTACACCTTC,CASSFGTGALNYGYTF
TRBV7-8,TRBJ2-5,-,TRBD2,TGTGCCAGCAGCTTAACTAGCGTCACCCAAGAGACCCAGTACTTC,CASSLTSVTQETQYF
TRBV2,TRBJ1-5,few,TRBD1,TGTGCCAGCAGTGTACAGGGGGCGGGCAATCAGCCCCAGCATTTT,CASSVQGAGNQPQHF
TRBV6-1,TRBJ2-1,-,TRBD2,TGTGCCAGCAGTGATCGCTTCGGGGGGGGGTTTAATGAGCAGTTCTTC,CASSDRFGGGFNEQFF
TRBV5-5,TRBJ2-5,few,-,TGTGCCAGCAGCTTGGTCAGCGGGCAAGAGACCCAGTACTTC,CASSLVSGQETQYF
TRBV11-2,TRBJ2-3,-,-,TGTGCCAGCAGCTCCACTAGGCCGACCGCAGATACGCAGTATTTT,CASSSTRPTADTQYF
TRBV7-2,TRBJ2-7,few,TRBD2,TGTGCCAGCAGCTTACGAGCCGGGACTAGCGGGGATTACGAGCAGTACTTC,CASSLRAGTSGDYEQYF
TRBV7-2,TRBJ2-7,few,TRBD2,TGTGCCAGCAGCTTAAGGGGACTAGCGGGGGGACCCGAGCAGTACTTC,CASSLRGLAGGPEQYF
TRBV5-8,TRBJ2-3,-,TRBD1,TGTGCCAGCAGCTTGACAGGGGCTCGCGCAGATACGCAGTATTTT,CASSLTGARADTQYF
TRBV6-1,TRBJ1-5,-,-,TGTGCCAGCACTCCACCCGGTTCCCTATGGCAGCCCCAGCATTTT,CASTPPGSLWQPQHF
TRBV7-9,TRBJ2-3,many,TRBD2,TGTGCCCTAGGGGTAGCGGGAAACACAGATACGCAGTATTTT,CALGVAGNTDTQYF
TRBV2,TRBJ1-1,-,-,TGTGCCAGCAGCGGGGAGAACACTGAAGCTTTCTTT,CASSGENTEAFF
TRBV28,TRBJ1-6,-,-,TGTGCCAGCAGCTTCGGAGGCCTATACTCCAGTTCACCCCTCCACTTT,CASSFGGLYSSSPLHF
TRBV2,TRBJ2-2,-,-,TGTGCCAGCAGTGGGTGGGCCAGCACCGGGGAGCTGTTTTTT,CASSGWASTGELFF
TRBV7-2,TRBJ2-3,few,-,TGTGCCAGCAGCTTAGCACGAGTCCGCACAGATACGCAGTATTTT,CASSLARVRTDTQYF
TRBV20-1,TRBJ2-7,few,-,TGCAGTGCTAGCCCCAGGGACGAGCAGTACTTC,CSASPRDEQYF
TRBV4-3,TRBJ1-6,-,-,TGCGCCAGCAGCCAAGAACGGCGGGAATCACCCCTCCACTTT,CASSQERRESPLHF
TRBV5-6,TRBJ2-5,few,-,TGTGCCAGCAGCAAAAAAATGGAAGGAGGGACCCAGTACTTC,CASSKKMEGGTQYF
TRBV6-4,TRBJ2-1,-,TRBD2,TGTGCCAGCAGTGACTTTCCTAGCGGGGGTTACAATGAGCAGTTCTTC,CASSDFPSGGYNEQFF
TRBV4-1,TRBJ2-4,few,-,TGTGCCAGCAGCCAAGAGGGGCCTAGCGAGAACATTCAGTACTTC,CASSQEGPSENIQYF
TRBV6-5,TRBJ1-1,few,-,TGTGCCAGCAGTACCCCGGGACTAATGAACACTGAAGCTTTCTTT,CASSTPGLMNTEAFF
TRBV28,TRBJ2-6,few,TRBD1,TGTGCCAGCAGCCAACAGGGGACCGGGGCCAACGTCCTGACTTTC,CASSQQGTGANVLTF
TRBV28,TRBJ2-1,-,-,TGTGCCAGCGTCCCTCTGGGGGGGGCGATTTCGTATGAGCAGTTCTTC,CASVPLGGAISYEQFF
TRBV6-5,TRBJ2-7,-,TRBD2,TGTGCCAGCAGTCCGGGGGGAGACGAGCAGTACTTC,CASSPGGDEQYF
TRBV27,TRBJ2-2,-,TRBD2,TGTGCCTGTTGGGAGGGTACCGGGGAGCTGTTTTTT,CACWEGTGELFF
TRBV7-3,TRBJ2-5,-,TRBD2,TGTGCCAGCAGCTTAAGGCTAGCGGGAGTTAAAGAGACCCAGTACTTC,CASSLRLAGVKETQYF
TRBV28,TRBJ2-1,few,TRBD1,TGTGCCAGCAGGCAGACAGGGAGAGATGAGCAGTTCTTC,CASRQTGRDEQFF
TRBV7-2,TRBJ2-5,few,TRBD1,TGTGCCAGCAGCCCGGGGACAGTCCAAGAGACCCAGTACTTC,CASSPGTVQETQYF
TRBV9,TRBJ2-1,few,TRBD2,TGTGCCAGCAGCGTAGGAGCGGGGGGGCTAAATGAGCAGTTCTTC,CASSVGAGGLNEQFF
TRBV25-1,TRBJ2-7,few,TRBD1,TGTGCCAGCAGTGAACCGAAACAGGGGACACGGGAGCAGTACTTC,CASSEPKQGTREQYF
TRBV5-5,TRBJ2-5,-,-,TGTGCCAGCAGCTTGCTACAGCACCAAGAGACCCAGTACTTC,CASSLLQHQETQYF
TRBV30,TRBJ2-3,-,-,TGTGCCTGGAGTGTAGGTAGCGGAAACACAGATACGCAGTATTTT,CAWSVGSGNTDTQYF
TRBV14,TRBJ2-5,many,-,TGTGCCAGCAGCCAGACCAGGGCCGGGGAGACCCAGTACTTC,CASSQTRAGETQYF
TRBV19,TRBJ2-7,few,-,TGTGCCAGTACCGATGCGGGTGGGGCCTACGAGCAGTACTTC,CASTDAGGAYEQYF
TRBV7-9,TRBJ2-3,-,TRBD2,TGTGCCAGCAGCCCCGGGACTAGCGGGGGGGCGGATACGCAGTATTTT,CASSPGTSGGADTQYF
TRBV7-9,TRBJ1-2,few,TRBD1,TGTGCCAGCAGCTTAGCGTGGACAGGGAATGACTATGGCTACACCTTC,CASSLAWTGNDYGYTF
TRBV25-1,TRBJ1-1,-,-,TGTGCCAGCTGGGGGCAGGGGAGGAACACTGAAGCTTTCTTT,CASWGQGRNTEAFF
TRBV7-2,TRBJ2-2,-,-,TGTGCCAGCAGCTTAGCTTTAGACACCGGGGAGCTGTTTTTT,CASSLALDTGELFF
TRBV15,TRBJ1-6,many,TRBD1,TGTGCCACCAGCAGGTTTGGGACAGGGGGGATACCCCTCCACTTT,CATSRFGTGGIPLHF